One T cell receptor beta chain is described in this entry. Enrolled during active infection, Seattle patients were then followed longitudinally. In the authors' methods: Counts of nucleated cells, estimated from reference gene primer amplification, were obtained. Using immunoSEQ multiplex PCR, the repertoire was profiled, and TCRdb retains in-frame clones only, with some absent. The DNA was the basis for D and trimming; V, J and clone size are from that table. The sample records some 450,000 clones, around 90% being singletons. The data derive from a study of blood T cell repertoires in COVID-19. Study summary: The United States, Italy and Spain provided the acute and convalescent COVID-19 samples. In each case, the material was cDNA or gDNA derived from T cells, B-cell-depleted T cells, or PBMCs.

The sequencing input was peripheral blood. This TCR was recovered from a man between 18 and 29 years old with COVID-19, enrolled during active disease.

The CDR3 sequence is CASSNRGDTQYF. In nucleotides, the CDR3 is TGTGCCAGCAGCAACAGGGGAGATACGCAGTATTTT. The gene calls are TRBV12-3 or TRBV12-4 and TRBJ2-3, with 7 bases fitting TRBD1. V was clipped by 6 bases and J by 5 bases; unmatched bases: 2. The CDR3 contains 12 residues.